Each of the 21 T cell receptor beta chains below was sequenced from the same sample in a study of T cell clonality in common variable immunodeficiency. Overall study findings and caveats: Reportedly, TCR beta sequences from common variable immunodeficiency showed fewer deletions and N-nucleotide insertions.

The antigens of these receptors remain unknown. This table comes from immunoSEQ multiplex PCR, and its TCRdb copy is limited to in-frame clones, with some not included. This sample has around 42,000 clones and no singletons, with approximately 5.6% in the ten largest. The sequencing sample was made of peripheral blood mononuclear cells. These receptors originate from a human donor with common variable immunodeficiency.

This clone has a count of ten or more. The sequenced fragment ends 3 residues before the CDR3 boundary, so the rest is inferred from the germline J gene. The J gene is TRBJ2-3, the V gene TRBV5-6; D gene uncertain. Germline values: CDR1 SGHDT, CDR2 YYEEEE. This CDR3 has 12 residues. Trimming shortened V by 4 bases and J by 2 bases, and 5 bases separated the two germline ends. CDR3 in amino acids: CASSPSTDTQYF. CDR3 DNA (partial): TGTGCCAGCAGCCCGTCCACAGATACG.

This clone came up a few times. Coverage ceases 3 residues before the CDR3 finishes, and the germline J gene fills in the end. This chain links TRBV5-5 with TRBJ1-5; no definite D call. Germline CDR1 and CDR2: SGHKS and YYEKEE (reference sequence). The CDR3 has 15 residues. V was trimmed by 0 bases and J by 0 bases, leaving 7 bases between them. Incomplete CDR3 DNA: TGTGCCAGCAGCTTGGCCCCAAATAGCAATCAGCCC. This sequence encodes CASSLAPNSNQP. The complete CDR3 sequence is CASSLAPNSNQPQHF.

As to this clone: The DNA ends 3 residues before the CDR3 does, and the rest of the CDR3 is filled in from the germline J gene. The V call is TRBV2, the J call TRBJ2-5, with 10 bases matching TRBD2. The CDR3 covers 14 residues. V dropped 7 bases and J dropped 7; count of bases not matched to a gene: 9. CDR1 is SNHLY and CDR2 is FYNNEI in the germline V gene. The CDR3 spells CASTSHASGGTQYF. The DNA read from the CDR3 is TGTGCCAGCACCTCGCATGCTAGCGGGGGGACC.

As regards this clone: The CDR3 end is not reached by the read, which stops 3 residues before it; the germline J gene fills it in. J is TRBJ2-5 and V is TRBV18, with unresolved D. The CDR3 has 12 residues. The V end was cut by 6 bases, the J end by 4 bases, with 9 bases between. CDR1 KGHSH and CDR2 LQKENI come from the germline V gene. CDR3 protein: CASSTGLETQYF. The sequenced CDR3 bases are TGTGCCAGCTCCACGGGTTTAGAGACC.

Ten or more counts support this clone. CDR3 protein: CSAIPIQGPGETQYF. The sequenced CDR3 bases are TGCAGTGCTATCCCCATACAGGGTCCTGGAGAGACC. This chain uses TRBV20-1 with TRBJ2-5, with D maybe TRBD1 (6 bases). The read comes to an end 3 residues before the CDR3 does, leaving the germline J gene to fill in the end. Trimming left V 4 bases short and J 4 bases short, with 19 bases between. Per the germline V gene, CDR1 is DFQATT and CDR2 is SNEGSKA (reference sequence). CDR3 size: 15 residues.

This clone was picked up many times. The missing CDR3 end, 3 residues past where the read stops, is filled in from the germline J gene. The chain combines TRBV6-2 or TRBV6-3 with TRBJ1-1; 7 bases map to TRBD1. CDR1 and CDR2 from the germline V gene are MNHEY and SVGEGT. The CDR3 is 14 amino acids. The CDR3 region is CASSYSTQGGRAFF. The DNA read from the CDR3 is TGTGCCAGCAGTTACTCGACCCAGGGGGGACGA.

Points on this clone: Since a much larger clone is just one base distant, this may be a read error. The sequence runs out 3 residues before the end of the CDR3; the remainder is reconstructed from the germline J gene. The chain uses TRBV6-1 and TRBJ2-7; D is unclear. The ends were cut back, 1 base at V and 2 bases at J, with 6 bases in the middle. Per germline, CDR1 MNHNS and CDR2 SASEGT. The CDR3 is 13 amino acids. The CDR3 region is CASSEGQAYEQYF. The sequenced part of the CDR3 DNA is TGTGCCAGCAGTGAAGGTCAGGCCTACGAG.

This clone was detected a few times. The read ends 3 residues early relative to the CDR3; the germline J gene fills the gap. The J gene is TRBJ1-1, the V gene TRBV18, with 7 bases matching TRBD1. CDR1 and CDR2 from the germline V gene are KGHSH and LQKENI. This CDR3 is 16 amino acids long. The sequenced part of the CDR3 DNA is TGTGCCAGCTCACCGCCGGGACAGTCTGGGTTTTTTGGA. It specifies CASSPPGQSGFFG. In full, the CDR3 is CASSPPGQSGFFGAFF.

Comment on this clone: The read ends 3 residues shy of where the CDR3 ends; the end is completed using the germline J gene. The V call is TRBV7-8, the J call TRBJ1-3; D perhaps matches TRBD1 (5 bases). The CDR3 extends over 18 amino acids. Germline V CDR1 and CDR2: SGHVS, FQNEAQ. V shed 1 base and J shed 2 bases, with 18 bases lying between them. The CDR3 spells CASSLVSRDKWAGNTIYF. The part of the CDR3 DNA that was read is TGTGCCAGCAGCTTAGTTAGCAGGGATAAATGGGCTGGAAACACC.

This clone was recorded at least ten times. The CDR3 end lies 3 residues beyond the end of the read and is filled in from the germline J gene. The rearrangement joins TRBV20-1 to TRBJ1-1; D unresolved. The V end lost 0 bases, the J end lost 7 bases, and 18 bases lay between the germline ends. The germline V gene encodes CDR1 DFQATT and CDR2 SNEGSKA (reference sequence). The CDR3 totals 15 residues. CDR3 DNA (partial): TGCAGTGCTAGAGATAGAGAGACATTGGGCCGTGAA. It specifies CSARDRETLGRE. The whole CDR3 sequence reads CSARDRETLGREAFF.

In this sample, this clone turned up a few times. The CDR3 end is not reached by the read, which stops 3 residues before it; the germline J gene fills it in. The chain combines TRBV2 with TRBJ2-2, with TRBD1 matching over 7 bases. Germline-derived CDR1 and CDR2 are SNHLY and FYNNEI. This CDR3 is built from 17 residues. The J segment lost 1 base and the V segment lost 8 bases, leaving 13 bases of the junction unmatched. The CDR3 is CASALTGITLNTGELFF. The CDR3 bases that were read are TGTGCCAGCGCCCTGACAGGGATCACCCTGAACACCGGGGAG.

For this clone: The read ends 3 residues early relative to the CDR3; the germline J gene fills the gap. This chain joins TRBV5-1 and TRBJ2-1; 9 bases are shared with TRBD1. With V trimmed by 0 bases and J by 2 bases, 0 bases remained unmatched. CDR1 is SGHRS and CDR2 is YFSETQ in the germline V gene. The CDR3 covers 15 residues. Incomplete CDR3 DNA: TGCGCCAGCAGCTTGGGACAGGGGGCCTACAATGAG. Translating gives CASSLGQGAYNE. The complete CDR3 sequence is CASSLGQGAYNEQFF.

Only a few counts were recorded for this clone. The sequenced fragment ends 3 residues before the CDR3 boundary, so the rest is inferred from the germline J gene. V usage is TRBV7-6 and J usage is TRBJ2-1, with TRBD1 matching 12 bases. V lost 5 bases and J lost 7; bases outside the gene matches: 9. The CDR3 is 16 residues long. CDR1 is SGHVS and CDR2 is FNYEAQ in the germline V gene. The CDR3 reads CASSPRAGQGANEQFF. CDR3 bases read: TGTGCCAGCAGCCCGAGGGCGGGACAGGGGGCGAATGAG.

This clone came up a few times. CDR3 DNA (partial): TGTGCCAGTAAGCCCGGGACAGTTCCTAACTATGGC. Translating gives CASKPGTVPNYG. The CDR3 in full is CASKPGTVPNYGYTF. V gene TRBV19 combines with J gene TRBJ1-2, with 7 bases matching TRBD1. The read finishes 3 residues shy of the CDR3 end, and the germline J gene is used to complete it. Germline CDR1 reads LNHDA; CDR2 reads SQIVND (reference sequence). V shed 7 bases and J 0 bases; nucleotides not matched to a gene: 8. The CDR3 has 15 amino acids.

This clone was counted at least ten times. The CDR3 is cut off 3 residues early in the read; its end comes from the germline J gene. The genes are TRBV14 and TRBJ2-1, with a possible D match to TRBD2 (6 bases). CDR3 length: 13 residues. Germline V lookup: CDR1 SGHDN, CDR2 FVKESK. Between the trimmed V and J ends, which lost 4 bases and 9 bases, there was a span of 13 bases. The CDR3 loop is CASSRVRGAEQFF. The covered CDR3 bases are TGTGCCAGCAGCCGAGTGCGCGGGGCTGAG.

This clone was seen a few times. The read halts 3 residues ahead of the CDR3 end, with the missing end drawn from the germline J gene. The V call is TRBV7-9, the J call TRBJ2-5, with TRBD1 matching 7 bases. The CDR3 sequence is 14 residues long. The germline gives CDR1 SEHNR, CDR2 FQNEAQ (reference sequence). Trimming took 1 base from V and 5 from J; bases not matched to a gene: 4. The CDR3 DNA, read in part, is TGTGCCAGCAGCTTAGGAGGGGGCAGGGAGACC. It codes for CASSLGGGRET. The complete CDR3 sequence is CASSLGGGRETQYF.

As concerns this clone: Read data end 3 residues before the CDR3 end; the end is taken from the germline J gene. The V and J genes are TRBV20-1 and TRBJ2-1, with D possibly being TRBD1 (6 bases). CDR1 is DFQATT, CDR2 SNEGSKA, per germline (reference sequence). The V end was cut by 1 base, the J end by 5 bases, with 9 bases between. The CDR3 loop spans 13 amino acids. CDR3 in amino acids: CSARGTVNNEQFF. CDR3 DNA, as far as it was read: TGCAGTGCTAGAGGGACAGTGAACAATGAG.

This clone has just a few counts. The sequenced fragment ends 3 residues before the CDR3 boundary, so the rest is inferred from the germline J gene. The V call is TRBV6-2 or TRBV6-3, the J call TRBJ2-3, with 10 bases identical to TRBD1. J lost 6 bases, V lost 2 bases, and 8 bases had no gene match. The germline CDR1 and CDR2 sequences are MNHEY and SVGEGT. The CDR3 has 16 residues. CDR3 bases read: TGTGCCAGCAGTTACGAGAGGACAGGGGGTATCGATACG. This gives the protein CASSYERTGGIDT. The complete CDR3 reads CASSYERTGGIDTQYF.

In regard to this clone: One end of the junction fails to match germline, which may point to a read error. The DNA read from the CDR3 is TGTGCTAGCAGTAGTCGGACAGGGGGGAACGCCGGGGAG. As protein: CASSSRTGGNAGE. The whole CDR3 protein is CASSSRTGGNAGELFF. This chain uses TRBV7-7 with TRBJ2-2, with 10 bases matching TRBD1. With the read ending 3 residues before the CDR3 end, the germline J gene is used to fill in that end. The CDR3 is made up of 16 amino acids. CDR1 is SSHAT and CDR2 is FNYEAQ in the germline V gene (reference sequence). Full variable domain (rest looked up from reference TRBV7-7 and TRBJ2-2): GAGVSQSPRYKVTKRGQDVTLRCDPISSHATLYWYQQALGQGPEFLTYFNYEAQPDKSGLPSDRFSAERPEGSISTLTIQRTEQRDSAMYRCASSSRTGGNAGELFFGEGSRLTVL.

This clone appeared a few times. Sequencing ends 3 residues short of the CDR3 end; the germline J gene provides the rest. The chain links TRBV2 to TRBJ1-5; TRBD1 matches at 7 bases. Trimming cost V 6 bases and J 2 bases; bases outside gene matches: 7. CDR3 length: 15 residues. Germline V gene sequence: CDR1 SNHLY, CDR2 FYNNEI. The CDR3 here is CASRSDRRGNQPQHF. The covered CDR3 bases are TGTGCCAGCAGATCGGACAGGAGGGGCAATCAGCCC.

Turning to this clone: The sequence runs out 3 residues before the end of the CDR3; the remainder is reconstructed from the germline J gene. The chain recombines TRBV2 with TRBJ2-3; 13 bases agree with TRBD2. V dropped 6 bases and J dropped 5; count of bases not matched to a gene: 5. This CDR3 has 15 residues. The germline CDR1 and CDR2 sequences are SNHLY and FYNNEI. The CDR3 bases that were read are TGTGCCAGCAGATCGGGACTAGCGGGGCTAGATACG. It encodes CASRSGLAGLDT. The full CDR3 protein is CASRSGLAGLDTQYF.